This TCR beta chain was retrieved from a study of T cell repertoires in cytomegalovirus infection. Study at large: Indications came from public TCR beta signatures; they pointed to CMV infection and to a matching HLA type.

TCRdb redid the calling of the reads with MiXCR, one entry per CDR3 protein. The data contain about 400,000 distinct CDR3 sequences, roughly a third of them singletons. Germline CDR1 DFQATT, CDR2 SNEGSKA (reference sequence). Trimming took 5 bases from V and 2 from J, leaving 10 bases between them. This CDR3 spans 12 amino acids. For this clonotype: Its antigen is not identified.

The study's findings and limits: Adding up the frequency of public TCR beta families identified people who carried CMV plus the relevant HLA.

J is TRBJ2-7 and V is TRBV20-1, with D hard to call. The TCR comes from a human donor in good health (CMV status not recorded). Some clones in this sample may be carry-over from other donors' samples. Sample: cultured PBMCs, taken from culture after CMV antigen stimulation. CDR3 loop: CSASNHPYEQYF. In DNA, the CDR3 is TGCAGTGCTTCAAATCACCCCTACGAGCAGTACTTC.